The next 21 T cell receptor beta chains were all read from a single sample in a study of T cells in Graves' hyperthyroidism and ophthalmopathy. Authors of the study amplified TCR beta CDR3 regions from RNA transcripts. The HTBI primer set drove a first-round RT-PCR of the TCR CDR3. TCRdb re-derived calls from the multiplex PCR reads in MiXCR, one entry per CDR3 protein. This table has about 380,000 distinct CDR3 sequences, roughly 14% appearing once. The sequenced material came from blood. The receptors come from a woman aged 55-75 years with Graves' hyperthyroidism.

The rearrangement uses TRBV7-3 and TRBJ2-3; 13 bases fit TRBD2. Germline assignment: CDR1 SGHTA and CDR2 FQGTGA. The ends lost 5 bases at V and 5 bases at J; junction bases unmatched: 7. The CDR3 is made up of 16 amino acids. CDR3 DNA: TGTGCCAGCAGCAGAAGGGGGACTAGCGGGATAGATACGCAGTATTTT. This translates into CASSRRGTSGIDTQYF. The variable domain in full, with the rest retrieved from reference TRBV7-3 and TRBJ2-3, is GAGVSQTPSNKVTEKGKYVELRCDPISGHTALYWYRQSLGQGPEFLIYFQGTGAADDSGLPNDRFFAVRPEGSVSTLKIQRTERGDSAVYLCASSRRGTSGIDTQYFGPGTRLTVL.

This clonotype was detected only a few times. V and J are TRBV27 and TRBJ1-2; D might be TRBD1 (5 bases). Looked up from germline, CDR1 is MNHEY and CDR2 is SMNVEV (reference sequence). CDR3 length equals 15 residues. Trimming removed 5 bases from V and 7 bases from J, with 20 bases in between. The CDR3 region is CASSREDTGFGGYTF. The CDR3 DNA reads as TGTGCCAGCAGTAGAGAGGACACAGGATTCGGTGGCTACACCTTC.

In this sample, this clonotype turned up many times. The CDR3 sequence: CASNRGDGEKLFF. In DNA, the CDR3 is TGTGCCAGCAATAGGGGCGACGGAGAAAAACTGTTTTTT. The chain joins TRBV13 to TRBJ1-4; D possibly corresponds to TRBD1 (5 bases). The germline V gene encodes CDR1 PRHDT and CDR2 FYEKMQ (reference sequence). V was pared by 7 bases and J by 8 bases, with 14 bases between. The CDR3 is 13 residues long.

In its sample, this clonotype was seen many times. This chain uses TRBV4-1 with TRBJ2-7, with 8 bases that match TRBD1. The CDR3 covers 15 residues. V lost 4 bases to trimming and J lost 2 bases; unmatched junction nucleotides: 7. CDR1 and CDR2 (germline): MGHRA, YSYEKL. CDR3 nucleotides: TGCGCCAGCAGCCCCCCGGGACAGGTTACCTACGAGCAGTACTTC. Its protein is CASSPPGQVTYEQYF.

This clonotype was seen many times. The rearrangement links TRBV18 to TRBJ1-1, with D possibly TRBD1 on 5 matching bases. The CDR3 covers 14 residues. Germline values: CDR1 KGHSH, CDR2 LQKENI. Trimming took 3 bases from V and 2 from J, leaving 10 bases between them. The CDR3 sequence: CASSPPGTNTEAFF. The CDR3 DNA follows: TGTGCCAGCTCACCCCCAGGGACCAACACTGAAGCTTTCTTT.

This clonotype was recorded at least ten times. V gene TRBV2 combines with J gene TRBJ2-3, with TRBD1 matching 9 bases. The V and J ends lost 6 bases and 0 bases, in that order; junction bases with no gene match: 4. Germline-derived CDR1 and CDR2 are SNHLY and FYNNEI. The CDR3 is 15 residues long. The CDR3 sequence: CASRIGQGSTDTQYF. CDR3 coding DNA: TGTGCCAGCAGAATAGGACAGGGGAGCACAGATACGCAGTATTTT.

This chain links TRBV10-3 with TRBJ2-1, with TRBD2 matching 7 bases. Trimming cost V 3 bases and J 6 bases; bases outside gene matches: 8. The CDR3 has 15 residues. CDR1 and CDR2 (germline): ENHRY, SYGVKD. CDR3 nucleotides: TGTGCCATCAGTGATGGGACTACCGGCTCCAATGAGCAGTTCTTC. Translated: CAISDGTTGSNEQFF.

This clonotype appeared many times. This rearrangement joins TRBV11-2 to TRBJ2-7; D tentatively fits TRBD1 or TRBD2 (5 bases each). Trimming removed 4 bases from V and 3 bases from J, with 13 bases in between. Looked up from germline, CDR1 is SGHAT and CDR2 is FQNNGV. The CDR3 loop spans 14 amino acids. DNA of the CDR3: TGTGCCAGCAGCTCCCGGGACGGGGACTACGAGCAGTACTTC. Protein: CASSSRDGDYEQYF. Complete variable domain (other parts from reference TRBV11-2 and TRBJ2-7): EAGVAQSPRYKIIEKRQSVAFWCNPISGHATLYWYQQILGQGPKLLIQFQNNGVVDDSQLPKDRFSAERLKGVDSTLKIQPAKLEDSAVYLCASSSRDGDYEQYFGPGTRLTVT.

This chain links TRBV28 with TRBJ1-5; perhaps TRBD1 as D (6 bases). The CDR3 has 13 residues. Trimming took off 5 bases at V and 5 bases at J, with 10 bases between the two ends. Germline V gives CDR1 MDHEN, CDR2 SYDVKM. This CDR3 reads CASSGTSYQPQHF. CDR3 bases: TGTGCCAGCAGTGGGACATCGTATCAGCCCCAGCATTTT.

This sequence joins TRBV11-1 and TRBJ2-7; possible D gene TRBD2, 5 bases. The length of the CDR3 is 17 residues. V lost 5 bases to trimming and J lost 2 bases, with 22 bases between them. Germline loops: CDR1 SGHAT, CDR2 FQDESV (reference sequence). As DNA, the CDR3 is TGTGCCAGCAGCCCCATCTCTAGCACCCGGTGGGCCTACGAGCAGTACTTC. Its protein is CASSPISSTRWAYEQYF.

This clonotype has more than one count but fewer than ten. The chain has TRBV5-4 and TRBJ2-3, with D perhaps matching TRBD2 (5 bases). Germline values: CDR1 SGHNT, CDR2 YYREEE (reference sequence). Between the trimmed V and J ends, which lost 3 bases and 4 bases, there was a span of 18 bases. This CDR3 is 16 amino acids long. The CDR3 loop reads CASSWTLSSSSDTQYF. In DNA, the CDR3 is TGTGCCAGCAGCTGGACTTTATCGTCGTCCTCAGATACGCAGTATTTT.

The chain has TRBV11-2 and TRBJ1-6; D perhaps matches TRBD1 (6 bases). Germline CDR1 is SGHAT and CDR2 is FQNNGV. The CDR3 is made up of 16 amino acids. V gave up 2 bases and J gave up 7 bases, with 15 bases separating them. CDR3 sequence (DNA): TGTGCCAGCAGCTTATTTGGGGGCCCGATGAATTCACCCCTCCACTTT. This sequence encodes CASSLFGGPMNSPLHF. The full variable domain, completed using reference TRBV11-2 and TRBJ1-6, is EAGVAQSPRYKIIEKRQSVAFWCNPISGHATLYWYQQILGQGPKLLIQFQNNGVVDDSQLPKDRFSAERLKGVDSTLKIQPAKLEDSAVYLCASSLFGGPMNSPLHFGNGTRLTVT.

This clonotype came up many times. The chain couples TRBV11-3 to TRBJ2-7, with D perhaps matching TRBD2 (6 bases). The V gene's germline CDR1 is SGHNT and CDR2 YENEEA. The CDR3 is made up of 12 amino acids. The V gene lost 6 bases and the J gene lost 7 bases, with 13 bases spanning the gap. CDR3 coding DNA: TGTGCCAGCAGACGCGACGCGGGGGAGCAGTACTTC. This encodes CASRRDAGEQYF.

This clonotype was found many times. V gene TRBV20-1 combines with J gene TRBJ2-7; 10 bases align to TRBD2. CDR1 DFQATT and CDR2 SNEGSKA come from the germline V gene (reference sequence). The J segment lost 7 bases and the V segment lost 3 bases, leaving 9 bases of the junction unmatched. The CDR3 spans 14 residues. The CDR3 region is CSARGLAGAGEQYF. CDR3 nucleotides: TGCAGTGCTAGGGGCCTAGCGGGAGCGGGTGAGCAGTACTTC.

This clonotype was recorded at least ten times. The chain links TRBV20-1 to TRBJ2-7; no firm D call. V dropped 0 bases and J dropped 2 bases, with 14 bases sitting between them. From germline, CDR1 is DFQATT and CDR2 SNEGSKA (reference sequence). The CDR3 consists of 15 residues. The CDR3 bases are TGCAGTGCTAGAGATACCAAGACTGGACCCTACGAGCAGTACTTC. It translates to CSARDTKTGPYEQYF.

The chain recombines TRBV30 with TRBJ2-2; TRBD2 aligns across 10 bases. Germline V CDR1 and CDR2: GTSNPN, SVGIG (reference sequence). With V trimmed by 5 bases and J by 7 bases, 10 bases remained unmatched. The CDR3 consists of 15 residues. The DNA for the CDR3 is TGTGCCTGGGACCCTAGCGGGAGCGGTGTCGGGGAGCTGTTTTTT. Translation gives CAWDPSGSGVGELFF.

This clonotype came up many times. CDR3 in DNA: TGTGCCAGCAGTTTATTTAGCGGGGCCGTCGCAGATACGCAGTATTTT. It translates to CASSLFSGAVADTQYF. The genes are TRBV12-3 or TRBV12-4 and TRBJ2-3; 8 bases line up with TRBD2. V gave up 2 bases and J gave up 4 bases; unmatched junction bases: 8. This CDR3 is built from 16 residues.

The sample holds many counts of this clonotype. The chain combines TRBV11-2 with TRBJ2-1, with TRBD2 matching 8 bases. With 2 bases clipped from V and 6 bases from J, the junction kept 9 bases outside the gene matches. Germline loops: CDR1 SGHAT, CDR2 FQNNGV. The CDR3 runs 16 residues. The CDR3 loop reads CASSLRGKRESNEQFF. The CDR3 DNA follows: TGTGCCAGCAGCTTAAGGGGAAAGCGGGAGTCCAATGAGCAGTTCTTC.

This clonotype has ten or more counts. The CDR3 DNA follows: TGTGCCAGCAAACAGGGGATCCCAGATACGCAGTATTTT. It translates to CASKQGIPDTQYF. V and J are TRBV2 and TRBJ2-3; 7 bases agree with TRBD1. The length of the CDR3 is 13 residues. Germline-derived CDR1 and CDR2 are SNHLY and FYNNEI. V lost 7 bases to trimming and J lost 4 bases; unmatched junction nucleotides: 5.

The V and J genes are TRBV27 and TRBJ1-5, with D possibly TRBD1 on 5 matching bases. The germline V and J ends were trimmed by 4 bases and 6 bases, with 16 bases remaining between them. The CDR3 has 15 amino acids. CDR1 and CDR2 from the germline V gene are MNHEY and SMNVEV (reference sequence). DNA for the CDR3: TGTGCCAGCAGTTCCGGGTCTGGGGCCCGTCAGCCCCAGCATTTT. This gives the protein CASSSGSGARQPQHF.

This clonotype showed up many times. This rearrangement joins TRBV3-1 to TRBJ2-7, with D possibly matching TRBD2 (5 bases). Trimming took off 1 base at V and 7 bases at J, with 8 bases between the two ends. CDR1 is LGHDT and CDR2 is YNNKEL in the germline V gene (reference sequence). The CDR3 loop spans 12 amino acids. The CDR3 sequence is CASSQGEGEQYF. The CDR3 region has the DNA TGTGCCAGCAGCCAAGGAGAGGGTGAGCAGTACTTC.